What follows are 22 T cell receptor beta chains derived from one specimen sequenced in a study of STAT3 mutations in large granular lymphocyte leukemia (dated by TCRdb to between 2019 and 2020). General conclusions and limits of the study: At least one immunodominant TCRbeta clonotype was identified in every T-LGLL patient, and multiple immunodominant subclonotypes were identified in about half of the T-LGLL patients.

Library construction relied on the immunoSEQ multiplex PCR assay. TCRdb re-hosts the immuneACCESS table, in-frame sequences only. Its copies lack some clones; in the studies checked, an unresolved V gene accounts for under half of them, and the cause for the rest is not known. The sample table contains about 4,300 clones; only one count was recorded for roughly 66% of them. In total, the top ten clones hold around 38% of the sample. These receptors have no known antigen. The sequenced material came from PBMCs. The origin of the receptors is a human donor with T large granular lymphocyte leukemia. Some clones in this sample may be carry-over from other donors' samples.

This clone has a single count. The genes are TRBV30 and TRBJ1-1; D is possibly TRBD1 (6 bases). Trimming removed 5 bases at V and 7 bases at J, with 17 bases between. CDR1 GTSNPN and CDR2 SVGIG come from the germline V gene (reference sequence). This CDR3 is built from 13 residues. The CDR3 DNA is TGTGCCTGGGAAATCCAGGGGACTGGTGAAGCTTTCTTT. Translated: CAWEIQGTGEAFF.

The chain couples TRBV30 to TRBJ1-1; D gene ambiguous. The CDR3 totals 15 residues. The germline V gene has CDR1 GTSNPN and CDR2 SVGIG (reference sequence). V lost 0 bases to trimming and J lost 0 bases, with 11 bases between them. CDR3 loop: CAWSVGVRLNTEAFF. For the CDR3, the DNA is TGTGCCTGGAGTGTAGGTGTTCGCCTGAACACTGAAGCTTTCTTT.

The chain links TRBV18 to TRBJ1-1; 8 bases fit TRBD1. The CDR3 sequence is 17 residues long. V trimming: 3 bases; J trimming: 0 bases; junction bases outside the gene matches: 9. Germline CDR1 and CDR2: KGHSH and LQKENI. The CDR3 loop is CASSPTGGTGMNTEAFF. CDR3 bases: TGTGCCAGCTCACCCACGGGTGGGACAGGAATGAACACTGAAGCTTTCTTT.

The chain links TRBV6-1 to TRBJ1-5, with D hard to call. The CDR3 extends over 15 amino acids. Germline assignment: CDR1 MNHNS and CDR2 SASEGT. V was pared by 4 bases and J by 5 bases, with 15 bases between. CDR3 region: CASSVRRTAYQPQHF. The CDR3 DNA sequence: TGTGCCAGCAGTGTAAGACGGACCGCGTATCAGCCCCAGCATTTT.

This clone has only one observation. The chain links TRBV30 to TRBJ1-2, with D possibly matching TRBD1 (5 bases). V dropped 4 bases and J dropped 3 bases, with 12 bases sitting between them. CDR3 size: 13 residues. CDR1 and CDR2 from the germline V gene are GTSNPN and SVGIG (reference sequence). The CDR3 loop reads CAWIGGEDYGYTF. CDR3 coding DNA: TGTGCCTGGATAGGAGGGGAGGACTATGGCTACACCTTC.

The chain has TRBV5-1 and TRBJ2-7, with 7 nucleotides matching TRBD1. V trimming: 4 bases; J trimming: 4 bases; junction bases outside the gene matches: 11. CDR1 and CDR2 from the germline V gene are SGHRS and YFSETQ. The CDR3 covers 15 residues. CDR3 coding DNA: TGCGCCAGCAGCGCCTCTACCGGGACAGCTTACGAGCAGTACTTC. It encodes CASSASTGTAYEQYF.

The chain combines TRBV7-9 with TRBJ2-7; either TRBD1 or TRBD2 may fit D (5 bases each). Trimming removed 5 bases at V and 3 bases at J, with 17 bases between. This CDR3 has 15 residues. Germline V CDR1 and CDR2: SEHNR, FQNEAQ (reference sequence). Here the CDR3 reads CASSAVAGSFYEQYF. The CDR3 DNA sequence: TGTGCCAGCAGCGCCGTAGCAGGGAGCTTCTACGAGCAGTACTTC.

The chain is built from TRBV10-3 and TRBJ1-2, with D uncertain. V was trimmed by 5 bases and J by 2 bases, leaving 9 bases between them. The CDR3 runs to 13 residues. CDR1 is ENHRY, CDR2 SYGVKD, per germline. CDR3 protein: CAISRDNNYGYTF. Here the CDR3 DNA reads TGTGCCATCAGTCGAGACAACAACTATGGCTACACCTTC.

This chain uses TRBV29-1 with TRBJ1-3, with no clear D. Germline values: CDR1 SQVTM, CDR2 ANQGSEA. Between the trimmed V and J ends, which lost 6 bases and 2 bases, there was a span of 11 bases. The CDR3 extends over 13 amino acids. CDR3 nucleotide sequence: TGCAGCGTCGGGGAGAGCCCTGGAAACACCATATATTTT. It codes for CSVGESPGNTIYF.

V gene TRBV7-9 combines with J gene TRBJ2-3; possibly TRBD1 for D (6 bases). CDR1 and CDR2 (germline): SEHNR, FQNEAQ (reference sequence). V was trimmed by 10 bases and J by 3 bases, leaving 20 bases between them. This CDR3 is 15 amino acids long. Here the CDR3 reads CATLFLGRGTDTQYF. CDR3 bases: TGTGCCACGCTGTTTCTGGGAAGGGGGACAGATACGCAGTATTTT.

This chain joins TRBV9 and TRBJ1-2; the D gene is possibly TRBD1 (6 bases). The CDR3 extends over 13 amino acids. Per the germline V gene, CDR1 is SGDLS and CDR2 is YYNGEE. V was shortened by 3 bases and J by 2 bases, with 8 bases between the two germline ends. As DNA, the CDR3 is TGTGCCAGCAGCGAGGGACAAAACTATGGCTACACCTTC. This codes for CASSEGQNYGYTF. Full variable domain (remainder filled in from reference TRBV9 and TRBJ1-2): DSGVTQTPKHLITATGQRVTLRCSPRSGDLSVYWYQQSLDQGLQFLIQYYNGEERAKGNILERFSAQQFPDLHSELNLSSLELGDSALYFCASSEGQNYGYTFGSGTRLTVV.

This chain links TRBV30 with TRBJ1-3; D is uncertain. The length of the CDR3 is 12 residues. Germline loops: CDR1 GTSNPN, CDR2 SVGIG (reference sequence). Trimming left V 3 bases short and J 0 bases short, with 3 bases between. The chain's CDR3 is CAWRLSGNTIYF. In DNA, the CDR3 is TGTGCCTGGAGACTCTCTGGAAACACCATATATTTT.

This chain connects TRBV5-1 to TRBJ1-5; D is perhaps TRBD1 (5 bases). The V gene's germline CDR1 is SGHRS and CDR2 YFSETQ. The CDR3 sequence is 15 residues long. V lost 3 bases to trimming and J lost 2 bases, with 12 bases between them. The CDR3 coding sequence is TGCGCCAGCAGCTCCGATGGGGGGGGCAATCAGCCCCAGCATTTT. This encodes CASSSDGGGNQPQHF.

V gene TRBV18 combines with J gene TRBJ2-7; D is uncertain. Germline V gene lookup returns CDR1 KGHSH and CDR2 LQKENI. Trimming cost V 1 base and J 3 bases, with 16 bases left between them. This CDR3 spans 16 amino acids. CDR3 region: CASSPLPGLTLYEQYF. The CDR3 DNA is TGTGCCAGCTCACCACTTCCGGGCCTTACTCTCTACGAGCAGTACTTC.

This clone was observed a handful of times. In DNA, the CDR3 is TGTGCCAGCAGTCTACAGGGTTCCGGTCAGCCCCAGCATTTT. This translates into CASSLQGSGQPQHF. The genes are TRBV6-5 and TRBJ1-5; possibly TRBD1 for D (6 bases). Germline CDR1 and CDR2: MNHEY and SVGAGI. This CDR3 comprises 14 residues. Deletions cut 5 bases from V and 6 bases from J, with 14 bases between.

The chain links TRBV5-1 to TRBJ2-5; weak D call: TRBD2 (5 bases). The ends were cut back, 0 bases at V and 1 base at J, with 10 bases in the middle. The germline V gene has CDR1 SGHRS and CDR2 YFSETQ. The CDR3 has 15 amino acids. CDR3 protein: CASSLAPGIQETQYF. The CDR3 bases are TGCGCCAGCAGCTTGGCTCCGGGAATCCAAGAGACCCAGTACTTC.

The rearrangement uses TRBV18 and TRBJ1-1; D is uncertain. Germline CDR1 is KGHSH and CDR2 is LQKENI. CDR3 length equals 13 residues. V was shortened by 6 bases and J by 6 bases, with 14 bases between the two germline ends. CDR3 DNA sequence: TGTGCCAGCTCCGGCTCGAGATTCGCTGAAGCTTTCTTT. Translation gives CASSGSRFAEAFF.

The chain links TRBV29-1 to TRBJ2-5; D is unresolved. Germline lookup yields CDR1 SQVTM and CDR2 ANQGSEA. The CDR3 is 13 amino acids. V was trimmed by 5 bases and J by 3 bases, leaving 13 bases between them. Written as DNA, the CDR3 is TGCAGCGTTCGAGGATGGTACGAAGAGACCCAGTACTTC. Its protein is CSVRGWYEETQYF.

This chain links TRBV30 with TRBJ1-3; tentative D call: TRBD1 (5 bases). This CDR3 has 15 residues. Germline CDR1 and CDR2: GTSNPN and SVGIG (reference sequence). The V end lost 0 bases, the J end lost 1 base, and 10 bases lay between the germline ends. CDR3 sequence reads: CAWSVRQPSGNTIYF. CDR3 DNA sequence: TGTGCCTGGAGTGTAAGACAGCCTTCTGGAAACACCATATATTTT. The variable domain in full, completed from reference TRBV30 and TRBJ1-3, reads SQTIHQWPATLVQPVGSPLSLECTVEGTSNPNLYWYRQAAGRGLQLLFYSVGIGQISSEVPQNLSASRPQDRQFILSSKKLLLSDSGFYLCAWSVRQPSGNTIYFGEGSWLTVV.

In nucleotides, the CDR3 is TGTGCCAGCAGCTCAGGGGTCAGCTTTAACTATGGCTACACCTTC. It is translated as CASSSGVSFNYGYTF. The chain has TRBV7-9 and TRBJ1-2, with a possible D match to TRBD1 (6 bases). Looked up from germline, CDR1 is SEHNR and CDR2 is FQNEAQ (reference sequence). This CDR3 region has 15 residues. V lost 4 bases and J 1 base, leaving 13 bases between the germline ends.

In its sample, this clone was seen a few times. The chain has TRBV29-1 and TRBJ1-1, with unresolved D. This CDR3 contains 11 residues. Trimming pared 2 bases from V and 0 bases from J, leaving 1 base between. Germline CDR1 reads SQVTM; CDR2 reads ANQGSEA. CDR3 sequence reads: CSVELNTEAFF. The CDR3 DNA reads TGCAGCGTTGAATTGAACACTGAAGCTTTCTTT.

The chain recombines TRBV5-1 with TRBJ2-7, with TRBD2 matching over 11 bases. CDR1 and CDR2 from the germline V gene are SGHRS and YFSETQ. The CDR3 loop spans 18 amino acids. Trimming took 2 bases from V and 1 from J; bases not matched to a gene: 11. The chain's CDR3 is CASSFFGSGRDVSYEQYF. CDR3 sequence (DNA): TGCGCCAGCAGCTTCTTCGGTAGCGGGAGGGACGTGTCCTACGAGCAGTACTTC.